The source of this TCR beta chain is a study of blood T cell repertoires in COVID-19. Germline-derived CDR1 and CDR2 are MNHNY and SVGAGI (reference sequence). The V and J ends lost 7 bases and 3 bases, in that order; junction bases with no gene match: 8. There are 15 residues in the CDR3. In the study's own analysis: Amplification of reference gene primers provided the estimated nucleated cell counts. Here immunoSEQ multiplex PCR was the method, and the copy in TCRdb shows in-frame clones only, minus some. For V, J and clone size, that table is used; D and trimming come from the DNA. Seen here are more than 150,000 clones, around 87% observed once, and the top ten hold around 3%.

The chain links TRBV6-6 to TRBJ2-7; 11 bases are a match to TRBD1. This TCR came from a man aged 40-50 years with active or convalescent COVID-19. The specimen sequenced was peripheral blood. The CDR3 sequence is CASTPGQGEDYEQYF. The CDR3 nucleotides are TGTGCCAGCACCCCGGGACAGGGGGAGGACTACGAGCAGTACTTC.